This entry features one T cell receptor beta chain sequence. Source study methods: Reference gene primers were amplified, and this amplification served to estimate nucleated cell counts. The protocol was immunoSEQ multiplex PCR, while the TCRdb copy is restricted to in-frame clones and leaves out a portion. V, J and clone size are those of that table, while D and trimming were read from the DNA. The repertoire holds 300,000 to 350,000 clones, with around 85% as singletons. This sample is drawn from a study of blood T cell repertoires in COVID-19. Per germline, CDR1 LGHDT and CDR2 YNNKEL (reference sequence). CDR3 length: 13 amino acids. Deletions cut 5 bases from V and 1 base from J, with 8 bases between. The study drew participants aged roughly 18 to 89 years from some 25 US areas. Self-reported history from a screening survey and questionnaire set each donor's cohort. Either two negative PCRs, clearance, or symptom resolution qualified Cohort 3 donors as recovered.

The V and J genes are TRBV3-1 (or the pseudogene TRBV3-2) and TRBJ2-5, with D tentatively TRBD2 (5 bases). This clonotype originated in a man aged 25-40 years who had recovered from COVID-19. What was sequenced was PBMCs or T cells enriched from blood (not recorded which). The CDR3 region is CASSEGLQETQYF. The CDR3 bases are TGTGCCAGCAGCGAAGGACTCCAAGAGACCCAGTACTTC.